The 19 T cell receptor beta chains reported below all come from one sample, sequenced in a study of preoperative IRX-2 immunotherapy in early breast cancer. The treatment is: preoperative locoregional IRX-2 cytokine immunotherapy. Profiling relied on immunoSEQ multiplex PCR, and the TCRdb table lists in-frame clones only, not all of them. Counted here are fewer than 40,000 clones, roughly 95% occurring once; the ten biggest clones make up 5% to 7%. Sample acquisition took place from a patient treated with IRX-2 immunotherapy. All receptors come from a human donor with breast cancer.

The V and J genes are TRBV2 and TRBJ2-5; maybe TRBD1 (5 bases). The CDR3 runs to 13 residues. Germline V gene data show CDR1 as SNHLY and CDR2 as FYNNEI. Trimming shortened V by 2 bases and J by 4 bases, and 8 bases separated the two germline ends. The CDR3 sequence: CASSESRAETQYF. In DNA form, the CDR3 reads TGTGCCAGCAGTGAATCCAGGGCAGAGACCCAGTACTTC.

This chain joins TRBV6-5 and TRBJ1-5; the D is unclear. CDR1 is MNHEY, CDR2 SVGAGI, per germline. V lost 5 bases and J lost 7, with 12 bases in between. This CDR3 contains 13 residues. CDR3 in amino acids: CASSRVISQPQHF. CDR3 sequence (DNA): TGTGCCAGCAGTCGGGTCATCAGCCAGCCCCAGCATTTT.

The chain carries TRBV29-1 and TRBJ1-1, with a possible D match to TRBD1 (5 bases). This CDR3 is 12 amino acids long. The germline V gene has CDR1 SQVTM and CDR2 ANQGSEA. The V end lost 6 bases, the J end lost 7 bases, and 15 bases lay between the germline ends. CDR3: CSVTGPRFEAFF. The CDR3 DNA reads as TGCAGCGTAACGGGGCCCCGTTTTGAAGCTTTCTTT.

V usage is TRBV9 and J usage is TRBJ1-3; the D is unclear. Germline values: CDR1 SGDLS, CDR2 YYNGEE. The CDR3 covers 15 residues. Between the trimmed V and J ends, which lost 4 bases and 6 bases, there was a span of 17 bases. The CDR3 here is CASSPRRVLENTIYF. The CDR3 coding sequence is TGTGCCAGCAGCCCCAGAAGGGTGTTGGAAAACACCATATATTTT.

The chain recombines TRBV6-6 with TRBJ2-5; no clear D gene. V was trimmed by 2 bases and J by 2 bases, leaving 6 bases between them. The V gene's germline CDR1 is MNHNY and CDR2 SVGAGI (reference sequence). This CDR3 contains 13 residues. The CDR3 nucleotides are TGTGCCAGCAGTTACGGGGATCAAGAGACCCAGTACTTC. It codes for CASSYGDQETQYF.

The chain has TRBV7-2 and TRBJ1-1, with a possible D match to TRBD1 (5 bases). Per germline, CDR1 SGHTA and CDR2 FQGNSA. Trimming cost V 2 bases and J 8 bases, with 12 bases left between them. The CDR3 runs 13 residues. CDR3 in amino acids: CASSLNPGREAFF. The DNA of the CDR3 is TGTGCCAGCAGCTTAAACCCAGGGCGGGAAGCTTTCTTT.

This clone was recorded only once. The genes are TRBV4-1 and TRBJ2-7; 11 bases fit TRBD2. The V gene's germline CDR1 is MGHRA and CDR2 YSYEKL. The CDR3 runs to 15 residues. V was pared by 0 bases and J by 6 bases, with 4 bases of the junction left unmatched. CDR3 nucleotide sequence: TGCGCCAGCAGCCAAGATAGGCTAGCGGGAGGCGAGCAGTACTTC. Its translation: CASSQDRLAGGEQYF.

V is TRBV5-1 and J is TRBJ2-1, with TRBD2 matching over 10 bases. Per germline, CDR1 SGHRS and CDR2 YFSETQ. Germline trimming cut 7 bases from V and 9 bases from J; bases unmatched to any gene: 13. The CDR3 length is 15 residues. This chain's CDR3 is CASSYLAGEGFEQFF. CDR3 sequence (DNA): TGCGCCAGCTCTTATCTAGCGGGAGAGGGATTTGAGCAGTTCTTC.

CDR3 sequence reads: CASSRILASRETQYF. In DNA, the CDR3 is TGCGCCAGCAGCCGTATCCTGGCGTCGCGGGAGACCCAGTACTTC. V gene TRBV5-1 combines with J gene TRBJ2-5; no reliable D call. The length of the CDR3 is 15 residues. The germline V gene has CDR1 SGHRS and CDR2 YFSETQ. V lost 4 bases to trimming and J lost 5 bases, with 18 bases between them.

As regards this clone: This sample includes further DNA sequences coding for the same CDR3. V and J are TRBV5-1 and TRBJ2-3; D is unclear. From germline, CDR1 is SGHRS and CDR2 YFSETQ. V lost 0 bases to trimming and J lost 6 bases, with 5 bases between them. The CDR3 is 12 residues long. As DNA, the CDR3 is TGCGCCAGCAGCTTGGAAACGGATACGCAGTATTTT. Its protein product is CASSLETDTQYF.

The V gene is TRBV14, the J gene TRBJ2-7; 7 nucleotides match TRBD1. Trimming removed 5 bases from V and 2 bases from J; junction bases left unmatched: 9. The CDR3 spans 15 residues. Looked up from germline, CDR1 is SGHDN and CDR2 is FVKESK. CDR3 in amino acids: CASSSIRQGTYEQYF. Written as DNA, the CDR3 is TGTGCCAGCAGCTCCATACGACAGGGAACCTACGAGCAGTACTTC.

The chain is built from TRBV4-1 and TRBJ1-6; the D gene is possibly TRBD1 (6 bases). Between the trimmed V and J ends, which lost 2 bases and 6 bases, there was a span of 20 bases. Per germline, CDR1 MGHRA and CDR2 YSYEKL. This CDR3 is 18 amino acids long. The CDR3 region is CASSQREHQGFGNSPLHF. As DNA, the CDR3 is TGCGCCAGCAGCCAAAGAGAACACCAGGGGTTTGGTAATTCACCCCTCCACTTT.

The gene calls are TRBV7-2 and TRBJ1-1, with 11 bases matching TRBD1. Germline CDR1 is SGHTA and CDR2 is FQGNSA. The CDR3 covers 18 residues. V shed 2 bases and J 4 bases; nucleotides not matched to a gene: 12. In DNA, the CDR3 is TGTGCCAGCAGCTTATTCGTTACCGGGACAGGGGGTGGCACTGAAGCTTTCTTT. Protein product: CASSLFVTGTGGGTEAFF.

DNA for the CDR3: TGCAGCGTCTCCCGGACTCAGAATGAAAAACTGTTTTTT. It translates to CSVSRTQNEKLFF. The genes are TRBV29-1 and TRBJ1-4; no clear D gene. V was clipped by 6 bases and J by 5 bases, with 13 bases between them. CDR1 and CDR2 (germline): SQVTM, ANQGSEA. The CDR3 extends over 13 amino acids.

CDR3 DNA sequence: TGTGCCAGCAGCTTATCCACAGGGGGGCAGTTCTTC. Translation: CASSLSTGGQFF. This chain connects TRBV13 to TRBJ2-1; 8 nucleotides align to TRBD1. The J segment lost 12 bases and the V segment lost 2 bases, leaving 3 bases of the junction unmatched. From germline, CDR1 is PRHDT and CDR2 FYEKMQ (reference sequence). The CDR3 covers 12 residues. Together with reference TRBV13 and TRBJ2-1, the CDR3 gives the full variable domain: AAGVIQSPRHLIKEKRETATLKCYPIPRHDTVYWYQQGPGQDPQFLISFYEKMQSDKGSIPDRFSAQQFSDYHSELNMSSLELGDSALYFCASSLSTGGQFFGPGTRLTVL.

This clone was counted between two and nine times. The CDR3 nucleotides are TGTGCCAGCAGCTTAACCGGGAGAGGCTACACCTTC. This codes for CASSLTGRGYTF. The chain recombines TRBV7-3 with TRBJ1-2; D gene unclear. Deletions cut 0 bases from V and 8 bases from J, with 7 bases between. Germline CDR1 is SGHTA and CDR2 is FQGTGA. This CDR3 is 12 amino acids long.

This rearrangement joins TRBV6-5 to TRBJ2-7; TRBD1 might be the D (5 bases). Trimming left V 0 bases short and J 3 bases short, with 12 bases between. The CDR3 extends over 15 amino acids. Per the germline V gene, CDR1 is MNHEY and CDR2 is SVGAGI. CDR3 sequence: CASSYSFQGSYEQYF. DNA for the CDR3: TGTGCCAGCAGTTACTCGTTTCAGGGCAGCTACGAGCAGTACTTC.

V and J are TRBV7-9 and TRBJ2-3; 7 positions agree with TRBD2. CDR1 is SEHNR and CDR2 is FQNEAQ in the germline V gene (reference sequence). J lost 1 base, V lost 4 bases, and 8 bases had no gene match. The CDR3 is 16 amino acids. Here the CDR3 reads CASSSVRDYRTDTQYF. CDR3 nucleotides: TGTGCCAGCAGCTCAGTCCGGGACTACCGCACAGATACGCAGTATTTT.

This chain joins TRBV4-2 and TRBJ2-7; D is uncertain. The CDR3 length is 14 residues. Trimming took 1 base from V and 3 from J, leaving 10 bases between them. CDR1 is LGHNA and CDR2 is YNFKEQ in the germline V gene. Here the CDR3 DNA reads TGTGCCAGCAGCCAAGGGCTAGGATACTACGAGCAGTACTTC. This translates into CASSQGLGYYEQYF.